This TCR beta chain was observed in a study of low-dose radiotherapy and immunotherapy resistance in tumors. For the study at large: Per fraction, Cohort 2 was given 1 Gy every two weeks, accumulating a total of 13 Gy over 26 weeks. Every six weeks patients received intravenous ipilimumab 1 mg/kg, and every two weeks they received intravenous nivolumab 240 mg.

This clonotype has at least ten counts. The CDR3 covers 16 residues. The germline V gene encodes CDR1 DFQATT and CDR2 SNEGSKA (reference sequence). The ends lost 3 bases at V and 3 bases at J; junction bases unmatched: 7. Alpha- and beta-chain coverage of first-strand cDNA came from TRAV- and TRBV-specific primers. A constant-region primer paired with the V-primer adapter amplified TCRs over 20 PCR cycles. TCRdb ran MiXCR on the reads and lists one entry per CDR3 protein. Of 100,000 or so distinct CDR3 sequences listed, around 21% were seen once; the top ten hold over 4%. The time point: after trial treatment. Treatment defined: LDRT plus nivolumab, ipilimumab, low-dose cyclophosphamide and aspirin (RACIN trial). Low-dose radiotherapy, low-dose cyclophosphamide, aspirin, ipilimumab and nivolumab were all given to the donors.

The TCR comes from a male donor with prostate cancer. The chain links TRBV20-1 to TRBJ2-2; TRBD2 agrees at 10 bases. The sample consisted of PBMCs, taken after low-dose radiotherapy plus immunotherapy. CDR3 coding DNA: TGCAGTGCTAGTCCAGGGAGCGGGGGGGACACCGGGGAGCTGTTTTTT. This translates into CSASPGSGGDTGELFF.